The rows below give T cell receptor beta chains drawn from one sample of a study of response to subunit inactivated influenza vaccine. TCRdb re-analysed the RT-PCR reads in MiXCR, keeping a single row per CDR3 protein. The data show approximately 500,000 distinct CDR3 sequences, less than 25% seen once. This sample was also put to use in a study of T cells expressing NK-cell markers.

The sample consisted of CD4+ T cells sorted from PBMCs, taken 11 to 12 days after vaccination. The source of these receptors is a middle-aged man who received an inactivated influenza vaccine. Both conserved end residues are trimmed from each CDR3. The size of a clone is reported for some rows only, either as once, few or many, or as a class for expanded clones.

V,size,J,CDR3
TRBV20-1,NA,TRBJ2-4,SARDEQTLAKNIQY
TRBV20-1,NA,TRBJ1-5,SAPDRERNQPQH
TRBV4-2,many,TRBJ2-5,ASSQDTSQETQY
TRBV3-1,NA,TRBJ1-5,ASSQVGEPQH
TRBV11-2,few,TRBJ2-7,ASSPAGHTTSNWYEQY
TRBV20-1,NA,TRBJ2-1,SALPSGAHSEQF
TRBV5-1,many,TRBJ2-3,ASRLATDTDTQY
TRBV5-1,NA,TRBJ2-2,ASSDGQGSTGELF
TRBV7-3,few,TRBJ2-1,ASSPRGRYNEQF
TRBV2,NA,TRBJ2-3,ASRVTSGSPTDTQY
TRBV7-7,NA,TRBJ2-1,ASSLAGPTAYNEQF
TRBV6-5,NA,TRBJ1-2,ASSSRTGGYYGYT
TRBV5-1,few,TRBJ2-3,ASSFTGRTTDTQY
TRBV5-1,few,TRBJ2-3,ASRVDRDSSTDTQY
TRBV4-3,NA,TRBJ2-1,ASSQAEGGLTNEQF
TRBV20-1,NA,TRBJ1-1,SASRQGGGAF
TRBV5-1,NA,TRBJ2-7,ASSLEVLAGAGEQY
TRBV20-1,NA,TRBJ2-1,SARGRAFEQF
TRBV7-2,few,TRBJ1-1,ASSFITGTGGEAF
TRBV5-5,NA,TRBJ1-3,ASSLSTDGNTIY
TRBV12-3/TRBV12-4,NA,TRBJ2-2,ASSSGTGHTGELF
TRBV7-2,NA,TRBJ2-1,ASSLSSGGYNEQF
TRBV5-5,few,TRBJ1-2,ASSSQGDYGYT
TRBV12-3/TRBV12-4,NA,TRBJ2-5,ASSFKLAGIGKETQY
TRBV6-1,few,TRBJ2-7,ASSKTSGSGAYEQY
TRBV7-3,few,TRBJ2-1,ASSLMSRGANNEQF
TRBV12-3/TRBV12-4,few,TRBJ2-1,ASSVYPFSYNEQF
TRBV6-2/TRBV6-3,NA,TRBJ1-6,ASEQGQTPNSPLH
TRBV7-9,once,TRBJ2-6,ASSWGQGATGANVLT
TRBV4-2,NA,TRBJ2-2,ASSQDAGGNTGELF
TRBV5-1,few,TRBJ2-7,ASSAGQGSFSEQY
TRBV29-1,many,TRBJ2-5,SVGQGIGETQY
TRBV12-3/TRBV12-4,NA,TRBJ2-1,ASRWGLENNEQF
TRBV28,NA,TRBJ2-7,ASRGGLAGSGEQY
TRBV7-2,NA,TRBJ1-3,ASAKQGGAGNTIY
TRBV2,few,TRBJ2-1,ASSLLREKNEQF
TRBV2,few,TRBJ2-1,ASSGQGISEQF
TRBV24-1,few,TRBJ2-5,ATSDGGETQY
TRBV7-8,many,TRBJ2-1,ASSQLAGAHNEQF
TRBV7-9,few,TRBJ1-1,ASSAPGAVTEAF